This TCR beta chain was captured in a study of radiation and T cells in renal cell carcinoma. Libraries were prepared by immunoSEQ multiplex PCR; TCRdb keeps only in-frame clonotypes and omits some of them. The sample consists of fewer than 85,000 clones, roughly nine tenths of them appearing once. The CDR3 is made up of 15 amino acids. V gave up 6 bases and J gave up 4 bases; unmatched junction bases: 13. Looked up from germline, CDR1 is SQVTM and CDR2 is ANQGSEA. This sample's time point: blood 4 weeks post-SBRT, at nephrectomy. As for treatment: 15 Gy SBRT to primary tumor, nephrectomy 4 weeks later. Nephrectomy followed 15 Gy stereotactic body radiation by 4 weeks.

The chain joins TRBV29-1 to TRBJ1-2, with 8 bases identical to TRBD1. The TCR originated in an older woman with renal cell carcinoma. The input for sequencing was blood, taken from a patient whose treatment included radiotherapy and nephrectomy. CDR3 bases: TGCAGCGTCGAAATGCCCGGACAGGGTACCTATGGCTACACCTTC. This encodes CSVEMPGQGTYGYTF.